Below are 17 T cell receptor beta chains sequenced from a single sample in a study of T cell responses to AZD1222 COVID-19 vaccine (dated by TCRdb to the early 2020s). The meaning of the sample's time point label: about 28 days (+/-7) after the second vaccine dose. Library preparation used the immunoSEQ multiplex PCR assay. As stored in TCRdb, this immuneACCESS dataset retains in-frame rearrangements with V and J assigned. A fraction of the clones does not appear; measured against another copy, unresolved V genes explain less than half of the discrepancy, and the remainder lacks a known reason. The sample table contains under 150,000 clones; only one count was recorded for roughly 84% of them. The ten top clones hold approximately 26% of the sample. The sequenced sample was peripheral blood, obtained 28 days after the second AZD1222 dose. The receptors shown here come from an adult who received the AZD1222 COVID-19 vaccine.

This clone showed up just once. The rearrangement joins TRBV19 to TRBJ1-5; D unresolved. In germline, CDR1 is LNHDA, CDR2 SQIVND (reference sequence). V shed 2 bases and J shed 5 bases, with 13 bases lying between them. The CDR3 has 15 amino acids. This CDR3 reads CASSINNWVHQPQHF. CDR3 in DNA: TGTGCCAGTAGTATAAATAACTGGGTGCATCAGCCCCAGCATTTT.

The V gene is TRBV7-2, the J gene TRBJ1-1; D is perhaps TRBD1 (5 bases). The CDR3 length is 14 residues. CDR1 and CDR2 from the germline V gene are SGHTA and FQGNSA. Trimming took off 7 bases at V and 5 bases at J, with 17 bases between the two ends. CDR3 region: CASNYREAGTEAFF. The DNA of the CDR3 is TGTGCCAGCAACTATAGGGAGGCAGGGACTGAAGCTTTCTTT.

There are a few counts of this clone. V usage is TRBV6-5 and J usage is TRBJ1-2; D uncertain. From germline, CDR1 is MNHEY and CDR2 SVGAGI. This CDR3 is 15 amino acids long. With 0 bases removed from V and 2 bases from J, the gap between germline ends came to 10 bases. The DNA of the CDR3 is TGTGCCAGCAGTTACTCGTTCCAGGAGAACTATGGCTACACCTTC. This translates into CASSYSFQENYGYTF.

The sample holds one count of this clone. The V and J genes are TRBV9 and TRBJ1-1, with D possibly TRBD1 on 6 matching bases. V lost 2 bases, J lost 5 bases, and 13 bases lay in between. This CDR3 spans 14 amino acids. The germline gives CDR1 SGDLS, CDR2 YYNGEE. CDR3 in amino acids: CASSVTGMLTEAFF. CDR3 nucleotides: TGTGCCAGCAGCGTTACAGGGATGTTGACTGAAGCTTTCTTT.

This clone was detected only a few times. The chain's CDR3 is CAISELSPDTQYF. The DNA for the CDR3 is TGTGCCATCAGTGAGCTTTCCCCAGATACGCAGTATTTT. The rearrangement links TRBV10-3 to TRBJ2-3; no definite D call. The germline V gene has CDR1 ENHRY and CDR2 SYGVKD. Deletions cut 2 bases from V and 4 bases from J, with 7 bases between. The CDR3 is 13 residues long.

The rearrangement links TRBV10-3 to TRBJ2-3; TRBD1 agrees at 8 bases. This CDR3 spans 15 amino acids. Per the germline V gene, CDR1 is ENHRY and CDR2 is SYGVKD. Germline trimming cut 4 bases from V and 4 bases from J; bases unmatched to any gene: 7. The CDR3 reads CAISGGQGMADTQYF. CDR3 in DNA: TGTGCCATCAGTGGAGGACAGGGAATGGCAGATACGCAGTATTTT.

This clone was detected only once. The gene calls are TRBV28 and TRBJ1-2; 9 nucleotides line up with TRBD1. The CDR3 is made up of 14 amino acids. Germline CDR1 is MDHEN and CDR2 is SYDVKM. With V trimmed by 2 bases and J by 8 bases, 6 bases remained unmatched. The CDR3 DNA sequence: TGTGCCAGCAGTTTAATGGGGACAGGGAAGGGCTACACCTTC. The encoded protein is CASSLMGTGKGYTF.

CDR3 region: CASSQGDSAFF. The CDR3 nucleotides are TGTGCCAGCAGTCAAGGGGACTCGGCTTTCTTT. J is TRBJ1-1 and V is TRBV7-2; D possibly corresponds to TRBD1 (5 bases). This CDR3 spans 11 amino acids. Germline CDR1 SGHTA, CDR2 FQGNSA. Trimming left V 6 bases short and J 11 bases short, with 13 bases between.

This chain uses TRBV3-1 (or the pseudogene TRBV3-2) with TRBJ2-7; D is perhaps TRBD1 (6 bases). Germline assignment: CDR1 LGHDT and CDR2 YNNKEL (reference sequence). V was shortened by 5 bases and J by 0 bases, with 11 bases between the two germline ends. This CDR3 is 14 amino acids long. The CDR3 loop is CASSLGAFSYEQYF. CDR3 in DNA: TGTGCCAGCAGCTTGGGGGCCTTCTCCTACGAGCAGTACTTC.

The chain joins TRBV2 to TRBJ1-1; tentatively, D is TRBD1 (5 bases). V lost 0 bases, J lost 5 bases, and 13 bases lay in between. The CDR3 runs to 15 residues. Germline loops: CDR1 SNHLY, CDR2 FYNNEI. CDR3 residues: CASSEARGGTTEAFF. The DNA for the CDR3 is TGTGCCAGCAGTGAAGCGCGGGGGGGTACAACTGAAGCTTTCTTT.

This chain's CDR3 is CASNPGKTGIYNEQFF. CDR3 coding DNA: TGTGCCAGTAATCCGGGGAAGACAGGGATCTACAATGAGCAGTTCTTC. V is TRBV19 and J is TRBJ2-1; TRBD1 aligns across 7 bases. Trimming took 7 bases from V and 3 from J; bases not matched to a gene: 12. Germline V gives CDR1 LNHDA, CDR2 SQIVND (reference sequence). There are 16 residues in the CDR3.

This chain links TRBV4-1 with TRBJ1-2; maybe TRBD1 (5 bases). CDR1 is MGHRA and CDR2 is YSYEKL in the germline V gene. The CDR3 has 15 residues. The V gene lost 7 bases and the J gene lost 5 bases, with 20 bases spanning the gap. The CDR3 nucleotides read TGCGCCAGCACCCGGGTAGGGGAGAAAGTTTATGGCTACACCTTC. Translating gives CASTRVGEKVYGYTF.

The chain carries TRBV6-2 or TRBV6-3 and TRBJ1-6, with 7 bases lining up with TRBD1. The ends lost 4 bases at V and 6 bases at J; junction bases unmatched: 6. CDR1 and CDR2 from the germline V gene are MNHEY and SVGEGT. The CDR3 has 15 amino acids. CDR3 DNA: TGTGCCAGCAGTTTGCGGCAGGGGGGTAATTCACCCCTCCACTTT. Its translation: CASSLRQGGNSPLHF.

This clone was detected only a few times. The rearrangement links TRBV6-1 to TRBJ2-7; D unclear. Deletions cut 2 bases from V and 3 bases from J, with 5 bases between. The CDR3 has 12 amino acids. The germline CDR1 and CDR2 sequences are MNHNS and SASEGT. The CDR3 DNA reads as TGTGCCAGCAGTGAATATATCTACGAGCAGTACTTC. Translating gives CASSEYIYEQYF.

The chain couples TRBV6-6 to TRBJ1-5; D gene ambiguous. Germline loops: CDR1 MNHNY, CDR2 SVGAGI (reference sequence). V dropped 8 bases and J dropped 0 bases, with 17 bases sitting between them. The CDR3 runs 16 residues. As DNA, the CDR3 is TGTGCCAGCGACGGCAGTCTTGGGGTTAGCAATCAGCCCCAGCATTTT. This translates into CASDGSLGVSNQPQHF.

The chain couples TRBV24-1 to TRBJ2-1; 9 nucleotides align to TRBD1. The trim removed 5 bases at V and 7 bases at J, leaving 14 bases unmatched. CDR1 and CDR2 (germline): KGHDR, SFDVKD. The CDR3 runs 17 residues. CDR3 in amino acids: CATSGQGGTGLKNEQFF. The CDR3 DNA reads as TGTGCCACCAGTGGCCAGGGGGGGACAGGGTTGAAGAATGAGCAGTTCTTC.

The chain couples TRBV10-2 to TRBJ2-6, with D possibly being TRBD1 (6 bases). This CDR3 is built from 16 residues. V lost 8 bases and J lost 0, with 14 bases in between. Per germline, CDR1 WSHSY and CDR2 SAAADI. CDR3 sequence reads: CASGTPGFSGANVLTF. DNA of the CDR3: TGCGCCAGCGGGACACCTGGTTTCTCTGGGGCCAACGTCCTGACTTTC.